These 28 T cell receptor beta chains share one sample of origin, sequenced in a study of blood T cell repertoires in COVID-19. The protocol was immunoSEQ multiplex PCR, while the TCRdb copy is restricted to in-frame clones and leaves out a portion. The table lists more than 150,000 clones, 85% to 95% of them singletons. Sequences were obtained from peripheral blood. The receptors here all came from a man over 45 with acute or convalescent COVID-19.

This clone was seen just once. The chain joins TRBV15 to TRBJ2-5, with a weak D call TRBD2 (5 bases). The CDR3 is made up of 13 amino acids. The germline gives CDR1 LNHNV, CDR2 YYDKDF (reference sequence). V lost 4 bases and J lost 4, with 10 bases in between. CDR3 sequence (DNA): TGTGCCACCAGCACCCGACGGGGAGAGACCCAGTACTTC. Its protein product is CATSTRRGETQYF.

The chain has TRBV7-2 and TRBJ2-6, with TRBD1 matching over 7 bases. V was clipped by 1 base and J by 4 bases; unmatched bases: 4. Germline values: CDR1 SGHTA, CDR2 FQGNSA. This CDR3 spans 16 amino acids. As DNA, the CDR3 is TGTGCCAGCAGCTTAGAGGGGGCTAGAGGGGCCAACGTCCTGACTTTC. Translated, it gives CASSLEGARGANVLTF.

V is TRBV28 and J is TRBJ2-6; D ambiguous. The V gene's germline CDR1 is MDHEN and CDR2 SYDVKM. V was trimmed by 1 base and J by 0 bases, leaving 7 bases between them. This CDR3 has 16 residues. The CDR3 bases are TGTGCCAGCAGTTTATCCCTGCGCTCTGGGGCCAACGTCCTGACTTTC. Protein product: CASSLSLRSGANVLTF.

The chain carries TRBV5-6 and TRBJ1-1, with 11 bases identical to TRBD1. Germline CDR1 and CDR2: SGHDT and YYEEEE. Losses at the gene ends were 5 bases for V and 4 bases for J; bases not matched to a gene: 7. The CDR3 has 15 amino acids. Here the CDR3 DNA reads TGTGCCAGCAGAGGACAGGGGGCTTGGACCACTGAAGCTTTCTTT. Encoded protein: CASRGQGAWTTEAFF.

This rearrangement joins TRBV4-2 to TRBJ1-2; 8 bases are shared with TRBD1. The CDR3 loop spans 15 amino acids. Per the germline V gene, CDR1 is LGHNA and CDR2 is YNFKEQ. V lost 1 base, J lost 5 bases, and 6 bases stayed unmatched. The CDR3 protein is CASSQGTGQGYGYTF. CDR3 bases: TGTGCCAGCAGCCAAGGGACAGGGCAAGGGTATGGCTACACCTTC.

The rearrangement uses TRBV27 and TRBJ1-1; 10 bases are a match to TRBD1. Germline CDR1 is MNHEY and CDR2 is SMNVEV (reference sequence). CDR3 length equals 15 residues. Trimming cost V 3 bases and J 5 bases; bases outside gene matches: 6. In DNA form, the CDR3 reads TGTGCCAGCAGTTTGCGGACAGGGGGGGTTACTGAAGCTTTCTTT. Its translation: CASSLRTGGVTEAFF.

The genes are TRBV19 and TRBJ2-7; D possibly corresponds to TRBD2 (7 bases). V dropped 0 bases and J dropped 2 bases, with 11 bases sitting between them. This CDR3 spans 15 amino acids. Germline assignment: CDR1 LNHDA and CDR2 SQIVND (reference sequence). The CDR3 region is CASSIEGGTTYEQYF. CDR3 nucleotide sequence: TGTGCCAGTAGTATAGAAGGGGGGACTACCTACGAGCAGTACTTC.

CDR3 residues: CASSRGTGIWYEQYF. CDR3 sequence (DNA): TGTGCCAGCAGCCGAGGGACAGGGATTTGGTACGAGCAGTACTTC. The chain employs TRBV3-1 (or the pseudogene TRBV3-2) and TRBJ2-7, with 9 positions matching TRBD1. This CDR3 spans 15 amino acids. Losses at the gene ends were 4 bases for V and 4 bases for J; bases not matched to a gene: 8. The V gene's germline CDR1 is LGHDT and CDR2 YNNKEL (reference sequence).

The genes are TRBV2 and TRBJ1-6; D unclear. V was trimmed by 1 base and J by 9 bases, leaving 4 bases between them. The germline CDR1 and CDR2 sequences are SNHLY and FYNNEI. The CDR3 extends over 12 amino acids. CDR3 sequence: CASSEVSSPLHF. The CDR3 DNA reads TGTGCCAGCAGTGAAGTTAGTTCACCCCTCCACTTT.

This rearrangement joins TRBV4-3 to TRBJ2-3; D gene unclear. This CDR3 region has 14 residues. Germline V gives CDR1 LGHNA, CDR2 YSLEER. V lost 0 bases, J lost 4 bases, and 8 bases lay in between. CDR3 nucleotide sequence: TGCGCCAGCAGCCAAGAGAGCCCACCAGATACGCAGTATTTT. Translation: CASSQESPPDTQYF.

This clone appeared a single time. The J gene is TRBJ2-4, the V gene TRBV6-5; 12 nucleotides align to TRBD1. Germline V gives CDR1 MNHEY, CDR2 SVGAGI. Trimming cost V 6 bases and J 4 bases; bases outside gene matches: 4. The CDR3 is 15 amino acids. CDR3 sequence (DNA): TGTGCCAGCAGGGGACAGGGGGCCGCAAAAAACATTCAGTACTTC. This encodes CASRGQGAAKNIQYF.

The chain uses TRBV19 and TRBJ1-1, with TRBD1 matching 7 bases. V gave up 4 bases and J gave up 4 bases; unmatched junction bases: 9. The CDR3 contains 15 residues. The germline gives CDR1 LNHDA, CDR2 SQIVND (reference sequence). DNA for the CDR3: TGTGCCAGTAGTACCGACAGGGCGGCAGGCACTGAAGCTTTCTTT. Encoded protein: CASSTDRAAGTEAFF.

The sample holds a few counts of this clone. The chain uses TRBV6-1 and TRBJ1-1, with unresolved D. Germline lookup yields CDR1 MNHNS and CDR2 SASEGT. Trimming removed 2 bases from V and 0 bases from J, with 4 bases in between. The CDR3 contains 13 residues. The CDR3 DNA sequence: TGTGCCAGCAGTGAACAGGTGAACACTGAAGCTTTCTTT. This sequence encodes CASSEQVNTEAFF.

The chain uses TRBV19 and TRBJ1-5; the D gene is possibly TRBD1 (5 bases). Looked up from germline, CDR1 is LNHDA and CDR2 is SQIVND (reference sequence). The germline V and J ends were trimmed by 3 bases and 2 bases, with 11 bases remaining between them. The CDR3 runs 15 residues. CDR3 nucleotide sequence: TGTGCCAGTAGTATGGGGGGTGGTGGCAATCAGCCCCAGCATTTT. It yields the protein CASSMGGGGNQPQHF.

V usage is TRBV6-2 or TRBV6-3 and J usage is TRBJ2-3; TRBD2 matches at 9 bases. This CDR3 contains 19 residues. Germline loops: CDR1 MNHEY, CDR2 SVGEGT. V was pared by 2 bases and J by 7 bases, with 19 bases of the junction left unmatched. CDR3 sequence: CASSYESAGGTLPQNTQYF. The DNA for the CDR3 is TGTGCCAGCAGTTACGAGTCGGCGGGGGGGACCCTTCCCCAGAATACGCAGTATTTT.

The chain combines TRBV6-5 with TRBJ2-7, with D unresolved. V lost 6 bases and J 0 bases, leaving 12 bases between the germline ends. This CDR3 contains 14 residues. Germline CDR1 reads MNHEY; CDR2 reads SVGAGI. The CDR3 protein is CASSRDSTSYEQYF. CDR3 DNA: TGTGCCAGCAGCCGCGACTCTACCTCCTACGAGCAGTACTTC.

The chain uses TRBV30 and TRBJ2-4; tentatively, D is TRBD1 (5 bases). Trimming cost V 8 bases and J 2 bases, with 13 bases left between them. CDR1 is GTSNPN, CDR2 SVGIG, per germline (reference sequence). The CDR3 spans 13 residues. CDR3 coding DNA: TGTGCCAGTTCAGGGTCATCCAAAAACATTCAGTACTTC. Translation gives CASSGSSKNIQYF.

V and J are TRBV27 and TRBJ1-3; TRBD1 is a possible D gene (5 bases). The CDR3 length is 14 residues. Germline lookup yields CDR1 MNHEY and CDR2 SMNVEV (reference sequence). V lost 4 bases to trimming and J lost 2 bases, with 9 bases between them. The CDR3 reads CASSSGTAGNTIYF. The CDR3 nucleotides read TGTGCCAGCAGTTCCGGGACTGCTGGAAACACCATATATTTT.

V is TRBV5-1 and J is TRBJ2-1; 8 bases agree with TRBD1. V lost 6 bases, J lost 2 bases, and 4 bases stayed unmatched. CDR3 size: 14 residues. Germline assignment: CDR1 SGHRS and CDR2 YFSETQ. CDR3 sequence: CASKGQAAYNEQFF. CDR3 DNA sequence: TGCGCCAGCAAGGGACAGGCCGCCTACAATGAGCAGTTCTTC.

The V gene is TRBV6-5, the J gene TRBJ1-6; 7 nucleotides match TRBD1. The CDR3 covers 16 residues. The germline V gene encodes CDR1 MNHEY and CDR2 SVGAGI. With 0 bases clipped from V and 10 bases from J, the junction kept 9 bases outside the gene matches. Here the CDR3 reads CASSYSKRQGRSPLHF. The DNA for the CDR3 is TGTGCCAGCAGTTACTCGAAAAGACAGGGTCGGTCACCCCTCCACTTT.

This sequence joins TRBV28 and TRBJ1-1, with 9 bases matching TRBD1. With 8 bases clipped from V and 0 bases from J, the junction kept 13 bases outside the gene matches. The CDR3 has 17 amino acids. The germline V gene encodes CDR1 MDHEN and CDR2 SYDVKM. In nucleotides, the CDR3 is TGTGCCAGCTCCTCCCCAACAGGGGGCCCGATGAACACTGAAGCTTTCTTT. It specifies CASSSPTGGPMNTEAFF. Complete variable domain (other parts from reference TRBV28 and TRBJ1-1): DVKVTQSSRYLVKRTGEKVFLECVQDMDHENMFWYRQDPGLGLRLIYFSYDVKMKEKGDIPEGYSVSREKKERFSLILESASTNQTSMYLCASSSPTGGPMNTEAFFGQGTRLTVV.

V usage is TRBV5-1 and J usage is TRBJ2-2, with a tentative D call TRBD1 (5 bases). The CDR3 length is 14 residues. V was clipped by 2 bases and J by 6 bases, with 11 bases between them. The germline V gene has CDR1 SGHRS and CDR2 YFSETQ. CDR3 loop: CASSFNSQAGELFF. CDR3 in DNA: TGCGCCAGCAGCTTCAACTCACAGGCCGGGGAGCTGTTTTTT.

J is TRBJ2-6 and V is TRBV9; D remains ambiguous. The germline V gene encodes CDR1 SGDLS and CDR2 YYNGEE. Trimming took 1 base from V and 5 from J, leaving 4 bases between them. The CDR3 covers 13 residues. CDR3 protein: CASSVLWANVLTF. Here the CDR3 DNA reads TGTGCCAGCAGCGTACTCTGGGCCAACGTCCTGACTTTC.

The chain couples TRBV6-1 to TRBJ1-5; 7 bases map to TRBD1. Trimming removed 4 bases from V and 0 bases from J; junction bases left unmatched: 9. The CDR3 length is 17 residues. The V gene's germline CDR1 is MNHNS and CDR2 SASEGT. The CDR3 region is CASSGPSGGLSNQPQHF. The CDR3 DNA follows: TGTGCCAGCAGTGGTCCCTCAGGGGGACTTAGCAATCAGCCCCAGCATTTT.

The chain employs TRBV4-1 and TRBJ2-7; D uncertain. Trimming shortened V by 3 bases and J by 3 bases, and 9 bases separated the two germline ends. Germline CDR1 and CDR2: MGHRA and YSYEKL. The CDR3 has 13 residues. CDR3 protein: CASSQFVFYEQYF. The CDR3 DNA reads as TGCGCCAGCAGCCAGTTCGTGTTCTACGAGCAGTACTTC.

The chain combines TRBV7-6 with TRBJ1-4, with D tentatively TRBD1 (6 bases). From germline, CDR1 is SGHVS and CDR2 FNYEAQ. V lost 5 bases, J lost 5 bases, and 15 bases lay in between. The CDR3 is 15 amino acids. For the CDR3, the DNA is TGTGCCAGCAGCAAGAATGGACAGAGAAATGAAAAACTGTTTTTT. Protein: CASSKNGQRNEKLFF.

The genes are TRBV18 and TRBJ2-5; 8 bases line up with TRBD2. The CDR3 covers 15 residues. Germline values: CDR1 KGHSH, CDR2 LQKENI. Trimming took 4 bases from V and 2 from J; bases not matched to a gene: 6. The DNA for the CDR3 is TGTGCCAGCTCACTCACCGGGACTAGACAAGAGACCCAGTACTTC. It is translated as CASSLTGTRQETQYF.

The chain couples TRBV10-3 to TRBJ2-7; 10 bases map to TRBD2. This CDR3 region has 13 residues. Trimming removed 6 bases from V and 6 bases from J; junction bases left unmatched: 5. Germline loops: CDR1 ENHRY, CDR2 SYGVKD. CDR3 sequence (DNA): TGTGCCATCAGGCCAGCGGGAGGGCTCGAGCAGTACTTC. This gives the protein CAIRPAGGLEQYF.